The TCR beta chain under discussion was sequenced for a study of T cell clonality in common variable immunodeficiency. Study-level points and caveats: Reportedly, TCR beta sequences from common variable immunodeficiency showed fewer deletions and N-nucleotide insertions. T cell subpopulation sequencing would be needed to explain CVID clonality. Compared with controls, CVID subjects had fewer shared TCRbeta clones.

Repertoires were generated with immunoSEQ multiplex PCR, while TCRdb's copy carries only in-frame clones and drops some. This sample includes around 17,000 clones with no singletons; its ten biggest clones take up roughly 14%. Replacement immunoglobulin had been given to every CVID subject for at least one year. In its sample, this clone was seen many times. Its antigen is not identified. With the read ending 3 residues before the CDR3 end, the germline J gene is used to fill in that end. The V end was cut by 5 bases, the J end by 2 bases, with 10 bases between. The CDR3 consists of 13 residues. The V gene's germline CDR1 is SQVTM and CDR2 ANQGSEA.

The chain recombines TRBV29-1 with TRBJ1-5; perhaps TRBD1 as D (5 bases). The receptor was derived from a human donor with common variable immunodeficiency. Sequenced: peripheral blood mononuclear cells. This CDR3 is CSVQLQGNQPQHF. Incomplete CDR3 DNA: TGCAGCGTTCAACTACAGGGCAATCAGCCC.